This T cell receptor beta chain was sequenced during a study of Ad26.COV2.S vaccination and SARS-CoV-2 variants. About the research overall: Donor allocation was to the COV1001 Ad26.COV2.S trial arm.

The germline V gene encodes CDR1 LNHDA and CDR2 SQIVND (reference sequence). The CDR3 has 17 residues. Trimming shortened V by 7 bases and J by 2 bases, and 23 bases separated the two germline ends. Whole-study results and caveats: TCR breadth and depth estimates may have understated total T cell responses.

Treatment described: approximately 18 received Ad26.COV2.S at low or high dose, single or two shots; roughly five received placebo; per-sample allocation not given. The samples date from day 63 after the first vaccine or placebo injection. As to this clone: Its antigen is still unknown.

Method: immunoSEQ multiplex PCR; TCRdb's copy keeps in-frame clones and lacks some. The sample includes around 320,000 clones, around 83% of them seen just once. The TCR sequence derives from a person aged 18-60 years who received the Ad26.COV2.S COVID-19 vaccine or a placebo. This sample comprised peripheral blood, obtained in a trial of Ad26.COV2.S vaccine versus placebo. The chain employs TRBV19 and TRBJ1-1, with D unclear. CDR3 sequence: CASNVLRGGLINTEAFF. In DNA, the CDR3 is TGTGCCAGTAACGTCCTTCGTGGTGGACTGATAAACACTGAAGCTTTCTTT.